This record looks at one TCR beta chain sequence and its context. This clone was seen once. The target of this receptor is not known. No qualities accompany the bases; no much larger clone lies one base away. The donors were included in the validation cohort of approximately 130 subjects, a group kept apart from the approximately 670-subject first cohort. The CDR3 covers 17 residues, taking in both the cysteine and the phenylalanine. CDR3 DNA is the only sequence kept; it has 51 bases, read in frame from the first base. According to the germline V gene (reference sequence), CDR1 reads LNHNV and CDR2 reads YYDKDF. At the junction V is shortened by 0 bases and J by 5 bases; bases outside the gene matches: 9. This sample is part of a study of cytomegalovirus exposure and HLA in healthy donors (dated by TCRdb to 2016 to 2017). Describing the broader study: A later analysis indicated that the roughly 130 validation repertoires were generated on the platform also employed for the 720 or so repertoires of the first cohort. The study was designed to test whether signatures of past pathogen exposure could be identified by cataloging public T cell receptors. Besides the first cohort of some 670 subjects, a separate validation cohort made up of over 95 different subjects was used. To predict cytomegalovirus infection status, the study combined high-throughput TCR immunosequencing, statistical association of individual TCRs with disease status, and machine learning. The full study reports these points: A later analysis found that TCRs clustered in the first cohort also tended to co-occur in the 110 or so validation repertoires, with 90% to 95% of cluster scores above 0. A later analysis had no HLA typing for the validation cohort, so co-occurrence there was scored across all 130 or so repertoires. The classifier was reported to diagnose cytomegalovirus status with high specificity and sensitivity in both the original and validation cohorts. A few of the identified cytomegalovirus-associated TCR beta chains were confirmed in vitro to be specific for cytomegalovirus antigens. In the study, 150 to 200 TCR beta chains were listed as associated with cytomegalovirus. The authors suggested that the approach could potentially be extended to other disease states and immunological phenotypes. While some public TCRs were present in many individuals, most TCR sequences turned up only very rarely across donors.

The library was prepared using the immunoSEQ multiplex PCR assay. The paper's data handling went like this. A statistical classification framework was developed to diagnose cytomegalovirus status using the catalog of TCR beta chain sequences. In TCRdb, the immuneACCESS table is reduced to in-frame sequences with V and J assigned. These tables do not hold every clone; where another copy was compared, an unresolved V gene accounts for under half, and the others remain unexplained. V and J calls and clone size are given by that table; D and trimming were obtained from the DNA. Present in this sample are about 130,000 clones, 89% of which were seen just once. Less than 1.5% of the sample belongs to the ten largest clones.

The specimen was PBMCs. The rearranged segments are TRBV15 and TRBJ2-5, with TRBD2 identical over 10 junction bases. The TCR comes from a young woman in good health and CMV-seronegative. The CDR3 sequence is CATSRDLLAGVPETQYF. The nucleotide sequence is given as TGTGCCACCAGCAGAGATCTTCTAGCGGGAGTTCCGGAGACCCAGTACTTC. Beyond the CDR3, the reference TRBV15 and TRBJ2-5 genes provide the residues; the full variable domain reads: DAMVIQNPRYQVTQFGKPVTLSCSQTLNHNVMYWYQQKSSQAPKLLFHYYDKDFNNEADTPDNFQSRRPNTSFCFLDIRSPGLGDTAMYLCATSRDLLAGVPETQYFGPGTRLLVL.